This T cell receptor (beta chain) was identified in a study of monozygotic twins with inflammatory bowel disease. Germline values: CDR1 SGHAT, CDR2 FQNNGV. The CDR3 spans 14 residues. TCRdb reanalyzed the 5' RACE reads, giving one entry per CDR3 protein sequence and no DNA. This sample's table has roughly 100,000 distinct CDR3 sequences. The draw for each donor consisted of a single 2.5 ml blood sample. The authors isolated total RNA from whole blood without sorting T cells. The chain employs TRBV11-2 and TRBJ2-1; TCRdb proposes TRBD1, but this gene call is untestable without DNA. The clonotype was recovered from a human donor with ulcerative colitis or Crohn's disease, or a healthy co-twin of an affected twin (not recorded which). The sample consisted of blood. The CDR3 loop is CASSLVHRDNEQFF. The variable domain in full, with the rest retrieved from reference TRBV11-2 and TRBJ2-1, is EAGVAQSPRYKIIEKRQSVAFWCNPISGHATLYWYQQILGQGPKLLIQFQNNGVVDDSQLPKDRFSAERLKGVDSTLKIQPAKLEDSAVYLCASSLVHRDNEQFFGPGTRLTVL.